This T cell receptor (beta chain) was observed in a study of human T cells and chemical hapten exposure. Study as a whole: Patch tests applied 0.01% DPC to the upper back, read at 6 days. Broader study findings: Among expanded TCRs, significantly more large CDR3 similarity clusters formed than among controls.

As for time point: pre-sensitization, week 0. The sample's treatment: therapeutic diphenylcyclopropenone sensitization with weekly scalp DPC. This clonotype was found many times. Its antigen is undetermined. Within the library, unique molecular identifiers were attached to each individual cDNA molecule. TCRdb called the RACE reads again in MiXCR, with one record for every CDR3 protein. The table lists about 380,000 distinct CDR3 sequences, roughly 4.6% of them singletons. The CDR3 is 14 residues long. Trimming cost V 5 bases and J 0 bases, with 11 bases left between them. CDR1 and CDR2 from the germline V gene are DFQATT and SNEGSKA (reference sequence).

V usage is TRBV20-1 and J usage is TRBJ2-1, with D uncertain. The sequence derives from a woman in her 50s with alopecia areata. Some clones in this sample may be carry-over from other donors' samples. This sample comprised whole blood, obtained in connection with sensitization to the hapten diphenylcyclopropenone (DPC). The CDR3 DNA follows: TGCAGTGCTCCCGACGGAGACTCCTACAATGAGCAGTTCTTC. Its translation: CSAPDGDSYNEQFF.